This T cell receptor (beta chain) comes out of a study of shared clonotypes between healthy human individuals. On sorted subsets, replicate PCRs used 200 to 250 ng DNA, or about 30,000 T cell genomes. Generated by immunoSEQ multiplex PCR, the TCRdb table keeps only in-frame clones and is missing some. The table has 1.5 million to 2.5 million clones, roughly 95% seen once; the top ten hold roughly 1.2%. Positively selected for CCR7, the CD45RO-negative cells used as naive CD8 cells excluded terminally differentiated effector memory CD45RA+ cells. The sequencing sample was made of naive CD8+ T cells sorted from blood. The TCR was taken from a man younger than 35 in good health.

The DNA for the CDR3 is TGTGCCAGCAGCGACGAAACCTACGAGCAGTACTTC. This codes for CASSDETYEQYF. The gene calls are TRBV7-9 and TRBJ2-7; D call uncertain. The germline CDR1 and CDR2 sequences are SEHNR and FQNEAQ (reference sequence). V was trimmed by 5 bases and J by 2 bases, leaving 7 bases between them. The CDR3 runs 12 residues.